The entry that follows covers one T cell receptor beta chain sequence. Its antigen is still unknown. The treatment: 19 received Ad26.COV2.S at low or high dose, single or two shots; 5 received placebo; per-sample allocation not given. The investigators took samples on day 63 after the first vaccine or placebo injection. Based in Boston, the donor was an adult of 18-55 years. The entry originates in a study of Ad26.COV2.S vaccination and SARS-CoV-2 variants. Study overall: A COV1001 Ad26.COV2.S trial-arm participant provided the sample.

V dropped 8 bases and J dropped 9; count of bases not matched to a gene: 0. The CDR3 covers 11 residues. The V gene's germline CDR1 is MNHEY and CDR2 SMNVEV (reference sequence). Whole-study findings and limits: Vaccinees reportedly had broad spike-specific CD8+ and CD4+ T cell responses.

The repertoire was sequenced with immunoSEQ multiplex PCR; TCRdb's copy has only in-frame clones and lacks some. There are 440,000 or so clones in the sample; 80% to 95% occur only once, and less than 4.5% lies in the top ten. The J gene is TRBJ2-1, the V gene TRBV27, with 11 bases identical to TRBD2. Sequenced here: peripheral blood, sampled in a trial of Ad26.COV2.S vaccine versus placebo. The sequence was obtained from a person aged 18-65 years who received the Ad26.COV2.S COVID-19 vaccine or a placebo. In DNA, the CDR3 is TGTGCCAGCGGGACTAGCGGTGAGCAGTTCTTC. This sequence encodes CASGTSGEQFF.